The clone carrying this T cell receptor (beta chain) was picked up a small number of times. This record belongs to a study of blood T cell repertoires in COVID-19. On the study more broadly: From T cells, B-cell-depleted T cells, or PBMCs came the material, which was cDNA or gDNA.

In the original processing: Reference gene primer amplification gave estimated nucleated cell counts. The assay was immunoSEQ multiplex PCR, and TCRdb's table has in-frame clones only and misses some. V and J calls plus clone size are reproduced from that table; the DNA served to infer D and trimming. This sample yields 90,000 or so clones, of which roughly 77% are seen a single time; 24% belongs to the top ten. The sequence came from a human donor in a cohort sampled during active COVID-19. Sequences were obtained from peripheral blood.

The DNA of the CDR3 is TGTGCCAGCAGACGGACAGGGTGGGGAGTAAATGAGCAGTTCTTC. Protein sequence: CASRRTGWGVNEQFF. The genes are TRBV5-6 and TRBJ2-1; 8 positions match TRBD1. The CDR3 loop spans 15 amino acids. Germline loops: CDR1 SGHDT, CDR2 YYEEEE. J lost 7 bases, V lost 5 bases, and 11 bases had no gene match.